The 24 T cell receptor beta chains given below trace back to one sample, sequenced in a study of beta chain features in type 1 diabetes. Expressed TCRB transcripts were sequenced after all isolated RNA was converted to cDNA. Using immunoSEQ multiplex PCR, the repertoire was profiled, and TCRdb retains in-frame clones only, with some absent. The table records 350,000 to 450,000 clones, about 15% of them present only once. Sequenced input: naive CD4+ T cells from blood. The receptors shown here come from a man in his thirties or forties in good health.

The chain recombines TRBV9 with TRBJ1-2; the match to TRBD1 covers 9 bases. The CDR3 sequence is 14 residues long. The germline V gene has CDR1 SGDLS and CDR2 YYNGEE. Trimming took 4 bases from V and 8 from J; bases not matched to a gene: 9. The CDR3 DNA follows: TGTGCCAGCAGCCCACCGACAGGGGGGAGAGGCTACACCTTC. Amino acid sequence: CASSPPTGGRGYTF.

In its sample, this clone was seen a few times. The CDR3 sequence is CASSYSGGANYGYTF. For the CDR3, the DNA is TGTGCCAGCAGTTATTCGGGAGGGGCTAACTATGGCTACACCTTC. The chain carries TRBV6-5 and TRBJ1-2; tentatively, D is TRBD1 (5 bases). Trimming shortened V by 3 bases and J by 0 bases, and 11 bases separated the two germline ends. The CDR3 has 15 residues. Germline V gives CDR1 MNHEY, CDR2 SVGAGI.

The V call is TRBV10-1, the J call TRBJ2-7; 9 bases fit TRBD1. This CDR3 spans 17 amino acids. From germline, CDR1 is WNHNN and CDR2 SYGVQD (reference sequence). Trimming removed 3 bases from V and 1 base from J; junction bases left unmatched: 10. CDR3 sequence: CASSDLPSGTGSYEQYF. CDR3 DNA: TGCGCCAGCAGTGACCTCCCGTCGGGGACAGGGTCCTACGAGCAGTACTTC.

This clone was observed a few times. The chain couples TRBV23-1 to TRBJ1-4; TRBD1 might be the D (6 bases). Being an ORF, TRBV23-1 has a function that is uncertain. This CDR3 has 16 residues. The V end was cut by 0 bases, the J end by 4 bases, with 12 bases between. The CDR3 spells CASSQSQGSGNEKLFF. In DNA form, the CDR3 reads TGCGCCAGCAGTCAATCCCAGGGGAGTGGTAATGAAAAACTGTTTTTT.

This clone has more than one count but fewer than ten. The gene calls are TRBV7-2 and TRBJ2-6, with D unresolved. Between the trimmed V and J ends, which lost 5 bases and 4 bases, there was a span of 6 bases. In germline, CDR1 is SGHTA, CDR2 FQGNSA. There are 13 residues in the CDR3. The CDR3 DNA reads TGTGCCAGCAGCCGTGCCGGGGCCAACGTCCTGACTTTC. This sequence encodes CASSRAGANVLTF.

At least ten counts were recorded for this clone. The genes are TRBV10-3 and TRBJ2-3; TRBD2 agrees at 9 bases. Germline lookup yields CDR1 ENHRY and CDR2 SYGVKD. V gave up 6 bases and J gave up 4 bases; unmatched junction bases: 11. The CDR3 covers 16 residues. CDR3 bases: TGTGCCATCAGACCGAATAGCGGGAGTGCAGCAGATACGCAGTATTTT. It is translated as CAIRPNSGSAADTQYF.

This clone has more than one count but fewer than ten. This chain uses TRBV7-9 with TRBJ2-1, with 8 bases fitting TRBD1. The germline gives CDR1 SEHNR, CDR2 FQNEAQ (reference sequence). The CDR3 extends over 13 amino acids. The ends lost 10 bases at V and 8 bases at J; junction bases unmatched: 10. CDR3 bases: TGTGCCACCCGGGCAGGGGGCCTGGATGAGCAGTTCTTC. Amino acids: CATRAGGLDEQFF.

The rearrangement uses TRBV30 and TRBJ2-7; the D gene could be TRBD1 or TRBD2 (5 bases each). The CDR3 spans 14 residues. Germline V gene data show CDR1 as GTSNPN and CDR2 as SVGIG (reference sequence). Trimming left V 1 base short and J 2 bases short, with 12 bases between. Here the CDR3 DNA reads TGTGCCTGGAGTGGGGACCTATCCCCCTACGAGCAGTACGTC. Its protein is CAWSGDLSPYEQYV.

The rearrangement links TRBV4-3 to TRBJ2-3, with unresolved D. The germline V and J ends were trimmed by 1 base and 0 bases, with 11 bases remaining between them. This CDR3 has 16 residues. Germline-derived CDR1 and CDR2 are LGHNA and YSLEER. The CDR3 bases are TGCGCCAGCAGCCAAGCCCCCAGCGCGAGCACAGATACGCAGTATTTT. This encodes CASSQAPSASTDTQYF.

This chain links TRBV9 with TRBJ2-3; tentatively, D is TRBD2 (5 bases). This CDR3 comprises 16 residues. The germline V gene encodes CDR1 SGDLS and CDR2 YYNGEE. V gave up 0 bases and J gave up 0 bases, with 11 bases separating them. The CDR3 DNA reads TGTGCCAGCAGCGTAGGGGCGCGGACTAGCACAGATACGCAGTATTTT. Residues: CASSVGARTSTDTQYF.

The chain employs TRBV9 and TRBJ2-1; the D call may be TRBD1 or TRBD2 (5 bases each). The CDR3 sequence is 13 residues long. The germline V and J ends were trimmed by 4 bases and 10 bases, with 15 bases remaining between them. The germline CDR1 and CDR2 sequences are SGDLS and YYNGEE. Here the CDR3 reads CASSSHPRDEQFF. The CDR3 nucleotides read TGTGCCAGCAGCTCTCACCCCCGGGACGAGCAGTTCTTC. Drawing the rest from reference TRBV9 and TRBJ2-1, the complete variable domain is DSGVTQTPKHLITATGQRVTLRCSPRSGDLSVYWYQQSLDQGLQFLIQYYNGEERAKGNILERFSAQQFPDLHSELNLSSLELGDSALYFCASSSHPRDEQFFGPGTRLTVL.

This clone was detected only a few times. The chain has TRBV7-2 and TRBJ2-5, with 14 bases lining up with TRBD2. With V trimmed by 5 bases and J by 5 bases, 7 bases remained unmatched. Germline V lookup: CDR1 SGHTA, CDR2 FQGNSA. The CDR3 loop spans 16 amino acids. This chain's CDR3 is CASSEGLAGGLETQYF. The CDR3, as DNA: TGTGCCAGCAGCGAAGGACTAGCGGGAGGTTTGGAGACCCAGTACTTC.

This clone was counted a few times. The chain couples TRBV2 to TRBJ2-1; TRBD2 might be the D (5 bases). The CDR3 totals 13 residues. With 8 bases removed from V and 4 bases from J, the gap between germline ends came to 12 bases. The germline V gene has CDR1 SNHLY and CDR2 FYNNEI. This CDR3 is CASVGDVYNEQFF. In DNA form, the CDR3 reads TGTGCCAGCGTGGGAGATGTTTACAATGAGCAGTTCTTC.

This clone came up a few times. V is TRBV9 and J is TRBJ2-1; D is tentatively TRBD1 or TRBD2 (5 bases each). From germline, CDR1 is SGDLS and CDR2 YYNGEE. The V and J ends lost 4 bases and 5 bases respectively, with 13 bases between them. The CDR3 loop spans 14 amino acids. The CDR3 DNA reads TGTGCCAGCAGCCCCCGGGACCAGAACAATGAGCAGTTCTTC. Protein product: CASSPRDQNNEQFF.

The chain couples TRBV7-9 to TRBJ1-4; TRBD1 might be the D (6 bases). Germline CDR1 SEHNR, CDR2 FQNEAQ (reference sequence). V lost 5 bases and J 8 bases, leaving 18 bases between the germline ends. The CDR3 extends over 15 amino acids. The DNA of the CDR3 is TGTGCCAGCAGCCCTTGGACAGCCTTCGGAGAAAAACTGTTTTTT. Protein sequence: CASSPWTAFGEKLFF.

This clone was observed a handful of times. The CDR3 DNA sequence: TGTGCCAGCAGCGTAGGCCCCCTGGGCCAAGAGACCCAGTACTTC. It yields the protein CASSVGPLGQETQYF. The chain recombines TRBV9 with TRBJ2-5; D remains unclear. Per germline, CDR1 SGDLS and CDR2 YYNGEE. V shed 0 bases and J shed 1 base, with 10 bases lying between them. This CDR3 region has 15 residues.

J is TRBJ2-7 and V is TRBV7-2; possibly TRBD1 for D (5 bases). Germline V gives CDR1 SGHTA, CDR2 FQGNSA. The V end was cut by 1 base, the J end by 7 bases, with 17 bases between. The CDR3 runs 15 residues. The CDR3 sequence is CASSLGVQITGEQYF. In nucleotides, the CDR3 is TGTGCCAGCAGCTTAGGCGTCCAAATAACAGGAGAGCAGTACTTC.

This clone occurred a few times. This rearrangement joins TRBV7-2 to TRBJ1-2; TRBD1 matches at 8 bases. The CDR3 contains 14 residues. Per the germline V gene, CDR1 is SGHTA and CDR2 is FQGNSA. The trim removed 4 bases at V and 7 bases at J, leaving 8 bases unmatched. The CDR3 here is CASSSGTGLAGYTF. The CDR3, as DNA: TGTGCCAGCAGCTCCGGGACAGGCCTTGCTGGCTACACCTTC.

In this sample, this clone turned up a few times. The rearrangement uses TRBV18 and TRBJ2-3; 9 nucleotides line up with TRBD1. CDR1 is KGHSH, CDR2 LQKENI, per germline. This CDR3 comprises 16 residues. After removal of 1 base from V and 3 bases from J, the junction contained 5 bases not matched to a gene. CDR3 in amino acids: CASSPLTGTGTDTQYF. DNA for the CDR3: TGTGCCAGCTCACCACTAACCGGGACAGGGACAGATACGCAGTATTTT.

This clone appeared once. The chain carries TRBV9 and TRBJ2-1; TRBD1 or TRBD2 may be the D gene (5 bases each). Per the germline V gene, CDR1 is SGDLS and CDR2 is YYNGEE. The CDR3 has 13 amino acids. Trimming removed 0 bases at V and 5 bases at J, with 6 bases between. The CDR3: CASSVGGNNEQFF. In DNA form, the CDR3 reads TGTGCCAGCAGCGTAGGGGGGAACAATGAGCAGTTCTTC.

This clone has more than one count but fewer than ten. The chain uses TRBV19 and TRBJ2-1, with D uncertain. Germline loops: CDR1 LNHDA, CDR2 SQIVND (reference sequence). The CDR3 is 16 residues long. V gave up 3 bases and J gave up 0 bases, with 12 bases separating them. CDR3 bases: TGTGCCAGTAGTATTGTGAAGGGAAACTCCTACAATGAGCAGTTCTTC. Translating gives CASSIVKGNSYNEQFF. The full variable domain, its missing parts supplied by reference TRBV19 and TRBJ2-1, is DGGITQSPKYLFRKEGQNVTLSCEQNLNHDAMYWYRQDPGQGLRLIYYSQIVNDFQKGDIAEGYSVSREKKESFPLTVTSAQKNPTAFYLCASSIVKGNSYNEQFFGPGTRLTVL.

The rearrangement links TRBV10-3 to TRBJ2-7, with a weak D call TRBD2 (5 bases). Germline-derived CDR1 and CDR2 are ENHRY and SYGVKD. CDR3 length equals 13 residues. V was pared by 3 bases and J by 4 bases, with 10 bases between. CDR3 in amino acids: CAISEQLAYEQYV. DNA of the CDR3: TGTGCCATCAGTGAACAGCTAGCTTACGAGCAGTACGTC.

This clone was counted a few times. The chain uses TRBV7-2 and TRBJ2-7; 11 nucleotides align to TRBD1. V lost 5 bases to trimming and J lost 4 bases; unmatched junction nucleotides: 10. CDR3 length: 16 amino acids. Germline CDR1 reads SGHTA; CDR2 reads FQGNSA. The CDR3, as DNA: TGTGCCAGCAGCCCCCAAGGCGGACAGGGGGCTTACGAGCAGTACGTC. The encoded protein is CASSPQGGQGAYEQYV.

This chain joins TRBV7-2 and TRBJ2-1; 8 bases fit TRBD1. The V gene end was trimmed by 1 base and the J gene end by 4 bases; junction bases not matched to a gene: 3. The CDR3 sequence is 15 residues long. The germline V gene has CDR1 SGHTA and CDR2 FQGNSA. The CDR3 DNA sequence: TGTGCCAGCAGCTTAGGGACAGGGAGTTACAATGAGCAGTTCTTC. This encodes CASSLGTGSYNEQFF.